The 23 T cell receptor beta chains listed next were all sequenced from one sample in a study of T cell responses to AZD1222 COVID-19 vaccine. Generated by immunoSEQ multiplex PCR, the TCRdb table keeps only in-frame clones and is missing some. The repertoire holds tens of thousands of clones, with around nine tenths as singletons. This specimen was peripheral blood, taken 28 days after the second AZD1222 dose. These receptors were obtained from an adult who received the AZD1222 COVID-19 vaccine.

The chain joins TRBV10-3 to TRBJ1-5; no reliable D call. V dropped 0 bases and J dropped 7 bases, with 16 bases sitting between them. Germline V CDR1 and CDR2: ENHRY, SYGVKD. The CDR3 is made up of 16 amino acids. CDR3 sequence reads: CAISESPTDKRQPQHF. The CDR3 DNA reads TGTGCCATCAGTGAGTCCCCGACGGATAAGAGACAGCCCCAGCATTTT.

The J gene is TRBJ2-7, the V gene TRBV18, with 7 bases fitting TRBD1. The junction had 5 bases not matched to a gene; V was cut back by 4 bases and J by 2 bases. Germline lookup yields CDR1 KGHSH and CDR2 LQKENI. The CDR3 contains 14 residues. The CDR3 nucleotides read TGTGCCAGCTCACTGAGGACAGGTACCTACGAGCAGTACTTC. This sequence encodes CASSLRTGTYEQYF.

CDR3 sequence (DNA): TGTGCCAGCAGCTCCGGGACAGTAAATGAGCAGTTCTTC. Translated: CASSSGTVNEQFF. The rearrangement links TRBV12-3 or TRBV12-4 to TRBJ2-1; the match to TRBD1 covers 7 bases. The V segment lost 6 bases and the J segment 7 bases; nucleotides outside the gene matches: 6. This CDR3 is 13 amino acids long.

The chain couples TRBV30 to TRBJ1-3; D ambiguous. This CDR3 region has 12 residues. The V end was cut by 3 bases, the J end by 8 bases, with 11 bases between. Per germline, CDR1 GTSNPN and CDR2 SVGIG (reference sequence). CDR3 nucleotide sequence: TGTGCCTGGAGGGCGTCGGCGGACACCATATATTTT. It is translated as CAWRASADTIYF.

V gene TRBV18 combines with J gene TRBJ1-3; tentative D call: TRBD1 (6 bases). The germline CDR1 and CDR2 sequences are KGHSH and LQKENI. The CDR3 totals 17 residues. Trimming stripped 2 bases from V and 0 bases from J, with 14 bases between. The CDR3 loop is CASSPSTGLSSGNTIYF. CDR3 DNA: TGTGCCAGCTCACCATCGACAGGACTGAGCTCTGGAAACACCATATATTTT.

The rearrangement links TRBV24-1 to TRBJ2-7, with 7 bases matching TRBD1. Losses at the gene ends were 7 bases for V and 0 bases for J; bases not matched to a gene: 8. Germline V gives CDR1 KGHDR, CDR2 SFDVKD. CDR3 length: 15 amino acids. The CDR3, as DNA: TGTGCCACCAGAGGACAGGCCGGGGACTCCTACGAGCAGTACTTC. Protein sequence: CATRGQAGDSYEQYF.

V usage is TRBV28 and J usage is TRBJ1-6, with 12 nucleotides matching TRBD1. Trimming took 6 bases from V and 10 from J; bases not matched to a gene: 7. In germline, CDR1 is MDHEN, CDR2 SYDVKM. The CDR3 is 15 residues long. CDR3 coding DNA: TGTGCCAGCAGCTTACCCGGGACAGGGGGCTCACCCCTCCACTTT. Amino acids: CASSLPGTGGSPLHF.

The gene calls are TRBV4-1 and TRBJ2-7; 10 bases fit TRBD1. Per germline, CDR1 MGHRA and CDR2 YSYEKL. V lost 4 bases to trimming and J lost 4 bases; unmatched junction nucleotides: 7. The CDR3 is 15 residues long. Written as DNA, the CDR3 is TGCGCCAGCAGCCGAAACGACAGGGGGCTTTACGAGCAGTACTTC. It is translated as CASSRNDRGLYEQYF.

The sample holds one count of this clone. The V call is TRBV20-1, the J call TRBJ2-7, with 10 bases matching TRBD2. J gave up 12 bases and V 3 bases, and 8 bases lay outside the gene matches. The CDR3 runs 12 residues. The germline V gene encodes CDR1 DFQATT and CDR2 SNEGSKA (reference sequence). CDR3: CSASRLAGAVYF. The CDR3 DNA is TGCAGTGCTAGTCGCCTAGCGGGGGCCGTGTACTTC.

This sequence joins TRBV6-2 or TRBV6-3 and TRBJ2-7; 9 positions match TRBD1. CDR1 MNHEY and CDR2 SVGEGT come from the germline V gene. V dropped 6 bases and J dropped 3; count of bases not matched to a gene: 18. The CDR3 contains 18 residues. The CDR3 bases are TGTGCCAGCAGCCGAATTCCGACAGGGGGAGGATCGTTCTACGAGCAGTACTTC. This encodes CASSRIPTGGGSFYEQYF.

The gene calls are TRBV6-2 or TRBV6-3 and TRBJ2-7; D possibly uses TRBD1 or TRBD2 (7 bases each). V was shortened by 2 bases and J by 5 bases, with 16 bases between the two germline ends. CDR1 and CDR2 from the germline V gene are MNHEY and SVGEGT. The CDR3 is 15 amino acids. The CDR3 DNA reads TGTGCCAGCAGTTACCCCCCAGGGGGGGTCCACGAGCAGTACTTC. It is translated as CASSYPPGGVHEQYF.

The rearrangement uses TRBV9 and TRBJ1-5; D is unclear. The V end was cut by 3 bases, the J end by 7 bases, with 11 bases between. CDR3 size: 13 residues. The V gene's germline CDR1 is SGDLS and CDR2 YYNGEE. CDR3 in amino acids: CASSAQTRQPQHF. The CDR3 DNA sequence: TGTGCCAGCAGCGCCCAAACGCGACAGCCCCAGCATTTT.

The chain couples TRBV6-5 to TRBJ1-2; 8 bases agree with TRBD1. The CDR3 consists of 15 residues. Germline values: CDR1 MNHEY, CDR2 SVGAGI. V trimming: 2 bases; J trimming: 4 bases; junction bases outside the gene matches: 6. The CDR3 nucleotides read TGTGCCAGCAGTTACGAAGAGGGACAGGTCTATGGCTACACCTTC. This translates into CASSYEEGQVYGYTF.

The V and J genes are TRBV5-4 and TRBJ1-3; the D gene is possibly TRBD1 (5 bases). In germline, CDR1 is SGHNT, CDR2 YYREEE (reference sequence). Deletions cut 4 bases from V and 3 bases from J, with 14 bases between. The CDR3 runs to 15 residues. The CDR3 region is CASSLYGQGGNTIYF. The CDR3 nucleotides are TGTGCCAGCAGCCTCTATGGGCAGGGTGGAAACACCATATATTTT.

This sequence joins TRBV30 and TRBJ1-4, with a weak D call TRBD1 (5 bases). V lost 8 bases and J lost 0, with 13 bases in between. The CDR3 has 14 amino acids. Germline CDR1 and CDR2: GTSNPN and SVGIG (reference sequence). DNA for the CDR3: TGTGCCGGGGGGAAGCGTGCAACTAATGAAAAACTGTTTTTT. The encoded protein is CAGGKRATNEKLFF. Combining the CDR3 with reference TRBV30 and TRBJ1-4 gives the whole variable domain SQTIHQWPATLVQPVGSPLSLECTVEGTSNPNLYWYRQAAGRGLQLLFYSVGIGQISSEVPQNLSASRPQDRQFILSSKKLLLSDSGFYLCAGGKRATNEKLFFGSGTQLSVL.

The rearrangement uses TRBV5-5 and TRBJ1-2, with a weak D call TRBD1 (6 bases). With 4 bases removed from V and 2 bases from J, the gap between germline ends came to 18 bases. The CDR3 totals 16 residues. CDR1 is SGHKS and CDR2 is YYEKEE in the germline V gene (reference sequence). CDR3 amino acids: CASSSQGLTPNYGYTF. The DNA for the CDR3 is TGTGCCAGCAGCAGTCAGGGGCTCACTCCGAACTATGGCTACACCTTC.

The V gene is TRBV19, the J gene TRBJ1-5, with a possible D match to TRBD1 (5 bases). CDR3 size: 12 residues. Deletions cut 9 bases from V and 2 bases from J, with 8 bases between. The germline gives CDR1 LNHDA, CDR2 SQIVND (reference sequence). The CDR3 sequence: CASREGNQPQHF. Here the CDR3 DNA reads TGTGCCAGCAGGGAAGGCAATCAGCCCCAGCATTTT.

This clone was seen a few times. V gene TRBV5-6 combines with J gene TRBJ1-3, with D unclear. The V and J ends lost 0 bases and 0 bases respectively, with 4 bases between them. CDR1 and CDR2 from the germline V gene are SGHDT and YYEEEE. This CDR3 region has 14 residues. This CDR3 reads CASSLENSGNTIYF. The CDR3 DNA reads TGTGCCAGCAGCTTGGAAAACTCTGGAAACACCATATATTTT.

The V gene is TRBV7-2, the J gene TRBJ1-6; D is unresolved. Trimming removed 1 base at V and 11 bases at J, with 6 bases between. The germline V gene encodes CDR1 SGHTA and CDR2 FQGNSA. The length of the CDR3 is 12 residues. CDR3 nucleotide sequence: TGTGCCAGCAGCTTAGACCTACCACCCCTCCACTTT. This gives the protein CASSLDLPPLHF.

This chain uses TRBV25-1 with TRBJ1-4; TRBD1 might be the D (5 bases). With 0 bases removed from V and 4 bases from J, the gap between germline ends came to 12 bases. Germline V gene sequence: CDR1 MGHDK, CDR2 SYGVNS. The CDR3 covers 16 residues. The CDR3 region is CASSEYPSGSNEKLFF. For the CDR3, the DNA is TGTGCCAGCAGTGAATATCCTTCAGGGAGTAATGAAAAACTGTTTTTT.

The chain couples TRBV18 to TRBJ2-7; 7 bases are a match to TRBD2. This CDR3 is 13 amino acids long. Per the germline V gene, CDR1 is KGHSH and CDR2 is LQKENI. The V gene end was trimmed by 2 bases and the J gene end by 6 bases; junction bases not matched to a gene: 4. As DNA, the CDR3 is TGTGCCAGCTCACCAGGGGAGGGACGCGAGCAGTACTTC. This gives the protein CASSPGEGREQYF. The variable domain in full, completed from reference TRBV18 and TRBJ2-7, reads NAGVMQNPRHLVRRRGQEARLRCSPMKGHSHVYWYRQLPEEGLKFMVYLQKENIIDESGMPKERFSAEFPKEGPSILRIQQVVRGDSAAYFCASSPGEGREQYFGPGTRLTVT.

In this sample, this clone turned up a few times. The rearrangement uses TRBV5-1 and TRBJ2-2; tentatively, D is TRBD2 (6 bases). Germline loops: CDR1 SGHRS, CDR2 YFSETQ. V was trimmed by 3 bases and J by 0 bases, leaving 12 bases between them. This CDR3 has 16 residues. The CDR3 spells CASSYIADANTGELFF. The CDR3 DNA reads TGCGCCAGCAGCTACATAGCGGACGCGAACACCGGGGAGCTGTTTTTT.

This clone was seen only once. This chain connects TRBV19 to TRBJ1-5; TRBD1 aligns across 9 bases. The CDR3 contains 19 residues. Per germline, CDR1 LNHDA and CDR2 SQIVND (reference sequence). After removal of 5 bases from V and 2 bases from J, the junction contained 16 bases not matched to a gene. Here the CDR3 reads CASSLRLLTGGGGNQPQHF. The CDR3 DNA reads as TGTGCCAGTAGTCTCCGCCTTCTGACAGGGGGAGGAGGCAATCAGCCCCAGCATTTT.